This T cell receptor beta chain came from a study of tissue T cells after allogeneic stem cell transplantation. Findings of the study overall: Within patients, tissue anatomy strongly shaped TCR repertoire composition. Few T cell clones were shared across patients, but motif clusters showed tissue-specific shared signatures. Alloreactivity or antigen specificity of tissue TCRs was not determined; some clones might be host cells.

Turning to this clone: The target antigen is unknown. Gene names and germline match the mouse. The CDR3 is cut off 1 residue early in the read; its end comes from the germline J gene.

Time point defined: mouse harvest day 14 after allogeneic transplant. Mouse grafts combined 10^7 T-cell-depleted bone marrow cells with 10^6 splenic CD5+ T cells. CDR1 KGHPV and CDR2 FQNQEV come from the germline V gene (reference sequence). This CDR3 region has 14 residues. The ends were cut back, 4 bases at V and 1 base at J, with 10 bases in the middle. Some clones are missing from TCRdb's copy, which holds only in-frame ones; the method was immunoSEQ multiplex PCR. The sample has some 1,700 clones, approximately 51% seen once; the top ten hold around a fifth. The specimen sequenced was gut tissue. The chain carries TRBV26 and TRBJ1-1; TRBD1 is a possible D gene (5 bases). This receptor was identified in a female BALB/c mouse given C57BL/6 T cells with graft-versus-host disease after an allogeneic hematopoietic cell transplant. The covered CDR3 bases are TGTGCCAGCAGTCCCTCGGGGGGGAACACAGAAGTCTTC. Translation gives CASSPSGGNTEVF. The whole CDR3 sequence reads CASSPSGGNTEVFF. Combining the CDR3 with reference TRBV26 and TRBJ1-1 gives the whole variable domain NSKVIQTPRYLVKGQGQKAKMRCIPEKGHPVVFWYQQNKNNEFKFLINFQNQEVLQQIDMTEKRFSAECPSNSPCSLEIQSSEAGDSALYLCASSPSGGNTEVFFGKGTRLTVV.